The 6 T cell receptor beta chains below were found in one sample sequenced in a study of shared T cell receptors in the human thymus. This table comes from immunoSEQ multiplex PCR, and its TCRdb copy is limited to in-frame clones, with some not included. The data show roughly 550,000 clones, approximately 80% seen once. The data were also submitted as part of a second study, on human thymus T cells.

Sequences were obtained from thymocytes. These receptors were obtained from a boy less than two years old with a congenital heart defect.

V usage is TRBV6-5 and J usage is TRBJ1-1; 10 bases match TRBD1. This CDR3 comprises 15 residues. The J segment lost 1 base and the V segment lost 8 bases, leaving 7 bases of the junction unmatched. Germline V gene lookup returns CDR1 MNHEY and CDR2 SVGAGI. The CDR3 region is CASLPGTGENTEAFF. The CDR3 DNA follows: TGTGCCAGCTTACCCGGGACAGGGGAGAACACTGAAGCTTTCTTT.

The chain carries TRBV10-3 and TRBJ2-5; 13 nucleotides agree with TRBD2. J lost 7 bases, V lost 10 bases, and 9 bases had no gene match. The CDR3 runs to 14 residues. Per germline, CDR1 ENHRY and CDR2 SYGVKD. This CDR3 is CATWTSGRGGTQYF. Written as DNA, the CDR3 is TGTGCCACCTGGACTAGCGGGAGAGGGGGGACCCAGTACTTC.

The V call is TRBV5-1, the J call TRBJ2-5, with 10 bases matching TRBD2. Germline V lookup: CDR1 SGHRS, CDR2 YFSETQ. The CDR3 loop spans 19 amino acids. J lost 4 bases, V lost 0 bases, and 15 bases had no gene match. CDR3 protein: CASSLVAVRVAGGGETQYF. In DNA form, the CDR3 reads TGCGCCAGCAGCTTGGTGGCGGTCAGAGTAGCGGGAGGTGGAGAGACCCAGTACTTC. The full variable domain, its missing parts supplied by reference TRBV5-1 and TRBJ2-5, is KAGVTQTPRYLIKTRGQQVTLSCSPISGHRSVSWYQQTPGQGLQFLFEYFSETQRNKGNFPGRFSGRQFSNSRSEMNVSTLELGDSALYLCASSLVAVRVAGGGETQYFGPGTRLLVL.

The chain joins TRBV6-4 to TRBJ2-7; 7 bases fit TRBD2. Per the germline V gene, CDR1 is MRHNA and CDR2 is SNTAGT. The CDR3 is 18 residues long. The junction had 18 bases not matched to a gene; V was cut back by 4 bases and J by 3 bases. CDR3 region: CASSGGAGRGVLSYEQYF. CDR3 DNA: TGTGCCAGCAGTGGCGGTGCAGGGAGGGGAGTATTAAGCTACGAGCAGTACTTC.

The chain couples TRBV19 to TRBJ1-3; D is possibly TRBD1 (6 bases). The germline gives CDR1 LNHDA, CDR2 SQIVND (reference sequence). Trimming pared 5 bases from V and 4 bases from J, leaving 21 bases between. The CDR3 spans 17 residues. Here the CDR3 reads CASSLGTGGTRGNTIYF. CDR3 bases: TGTGCCAGTAGTCTGGGGACGGGGGGCACAAGAGGAAACACCATATATTTT.

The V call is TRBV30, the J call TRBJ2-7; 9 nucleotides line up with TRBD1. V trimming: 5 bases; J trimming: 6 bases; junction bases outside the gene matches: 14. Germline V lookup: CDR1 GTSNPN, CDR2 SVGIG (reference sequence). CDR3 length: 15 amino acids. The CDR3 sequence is CAWSRTTGGQGEQYF. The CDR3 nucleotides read TGTGCCTGGTCCCGGACTACAGGGGGACAGGGCGAGCAGTACTTC.